This T cell receptor (beta chain) was documented in a study of blood T cell repertoires in COVID-19. TCRdb's table, derived via immunoSEQ multiplex PCR, lists solely in-frame clones and lacks some. The data show approximately 85,000 clones, approximately 78% seen once. The CDR3 runs 17 residues. Germline V gene data show CDR1 as SGDLS and CDR2 as YYNGEE. V shed 2 bases, J shed 2 bases, and the junction held 10 bases outside the gene matches. Specimen: peripheral blood. This clonotype originated in a human donor in a cohort sampled during active COVID-19. The rearrangement joins TRBV9 to TRBJ1-2; 9 nucleotides align to TRBD1. CDR3 protein: CASSVGQGSPRNYGYTF. The CDR3 bases are TGTGCCAGCAGCGTCGGACAGGGGTCACCAAGAAACTATGGCTACACCTTC.